The present entry profiles one T cell receptor (beta chain) with its context. This sample is part of a study of shared clonotypes between healthy human individuals. Terminally differentiated effector memory CD45RA+ cells were excluded from the naive CD8 cells, which were CD45RO-negative and positively selected for CCR7. The healthy adult donors were HIV-negative and reported no recent acute infections or vaccinations. With 6 bases removed from V and 7 bases from J, the gap between germline ends came to 19 bases. This CDR3 is built from 14 residues. The germline V gene has CDR1 MDHEN and CDR2 SYDVKM. Using immunoSEQ multiplex PCR, the repertoire was profiled, and TCRdb retains in-frame clones only, with some absent. The data show around 2.1 million clones, 90% to 95% seen once.

Input material: naive CD8+ T cells from PBMCs. The chain combines TRBV28 with TRBJ2-7; D call uncertain. This TCR was recovered from a man between 18 and 29 years old in good health. Some clones in this sample may be carry-over from other donors' samples. As DNA, the CDR3 is TGTGCCAGCAGAAACCCCGGGTCCCTGGGGGAGCAGTACTTC. Its protein product is CASRNPGSLGEQYF. The whole variable domain, remainder taken from reference TRBV28 and TRBJ2-7, is DVKVTQSSRYLVKRTGEKVFLECVQDMDHENMFWYRQDPGLGLRLIYFSYDVKMKEKGDIPEGYSVSREKKERFSLILESASTNQTSMYLCASRNPGSLGEQYFGPGTRLTVT.